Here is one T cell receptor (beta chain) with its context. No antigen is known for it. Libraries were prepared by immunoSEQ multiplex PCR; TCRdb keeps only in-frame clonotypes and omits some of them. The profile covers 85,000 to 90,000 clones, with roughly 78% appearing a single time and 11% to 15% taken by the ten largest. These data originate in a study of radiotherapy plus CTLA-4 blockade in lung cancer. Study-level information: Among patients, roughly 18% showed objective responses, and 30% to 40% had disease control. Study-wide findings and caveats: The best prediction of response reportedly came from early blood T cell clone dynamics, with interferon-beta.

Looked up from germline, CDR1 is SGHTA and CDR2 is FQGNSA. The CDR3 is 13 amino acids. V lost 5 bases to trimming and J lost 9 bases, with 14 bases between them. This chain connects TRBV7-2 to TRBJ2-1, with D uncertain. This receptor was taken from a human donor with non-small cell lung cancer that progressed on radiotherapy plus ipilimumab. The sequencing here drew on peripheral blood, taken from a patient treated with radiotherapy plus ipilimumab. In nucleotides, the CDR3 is TGTGCCAGCAGCCCCCCCAGTGCAGGTGAGCAGTTCTTC. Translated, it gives CASSPPSAGEQFF.